These 24 T cell receptor beta chains came from one sample sequenced in a study of CD8+ T cells in alopecia areata. Treatment meaning: oral pan-JAK inhibitor, 5-10 mg twice daily. After isolation, RNA underwent reverse transcription to generate cDNA as the sequencing template. Some clones are missing from TCRdb's copy, which holds only in-frame ones; the method was immunoSEQ multiplex PCR. The profile shows some 100,000 clones, approximately 63% of them singletons. Material: CD8+ T cells sorted from blood, obtained at approximately week 60, from a patient treated with tofacitinib. The receptors derive from a human donor with alopecia areata.

CDR3 bases: TGTGCCAGCAGTGAGGACAGGGGATATTCACCCCTCCACTTT. Amino acid sequence: CASSEDRGYSPLHF. The chain recombines TRBV6-1 with TRBJ1-6; TRBD1 aligns across 9 bases. Losses at the gene ends were 3 bases for V and 8 bases for J; bases not matched to a gene: 2. Looked up from germline, CDR1 is MNHNS and CDR2 is SASEGT. The CDR3 has 14 amino acids.

This clone has more than one count but fewer than ten. The gene calls are TRBV7-8 and TRBJ2-7; D tentatively reads TRBD1 or TRBD2 (5 bases each). The V gene lost 1 base and the J gene lost 5 bases, with 12 bases spanning the gap. Germline V gives CDR1 SGHVS, CDR2 FQNEAQ. The length of the CDR3 is 14 residues. Written as DNA, the CDR3 is TGTGCCAGCAGCTTAGGGGCAGGGAGTGACGAGCAGTACTTC. Protein product: CASSLGAGSDEQYF.

The gene calls are TRBV5-1 and TRBJ2-7; D is tentatively TRBD1 or TRBD2 (5 bases each). V was trimmed by 0 bases and J by 2 bases, leaving 12 bases between them. Germline V gives CDR1 SGHRS, CDR2 YFSETQ. This CDR3 has 15 amino acids. The CDR3 here is CASSLAPGTPYEQYF. In DNA form, the CDR3 reads TGCGCCAGCAGCTTGGCCCCCGGGACCCCCTACGAGCAGTACTTC.

This clone was found a few times. CDR3 in amino acids: CASSAMIAGGPQGIQYF. CDR3 sequence (DNA): TGTGCCAGCAGTGCAATGATAGCGGGGGGGCCTCAGGGCATTCAGTACTTC. The V and J genes are TRBV25-1 and TRBJ2-4, with 11 bases identical to TRBD2. The CDR3 is made up of 17 amino acids. Germline V gene sequence: CDR1 MGHDK, CDR2 SYGVNS. Trimming removed 4 bases from V and 9 bases from J; junction bases left unmatched: 14.

The V and J genes are TRBV29-1 and TRBJ2-3; TRBD2 might be the D (7 bases). CDR1 and CDR2 from the germline V gene are SQVTM and ANQGSEA. Trimming took off 7 bases at V and 4 bases at J, with 18 bases between the two ends. This CDR3 comprises 14 residues. The CDR3, as DNA: TGCAGCGCACCGACAGGCCGGGGGGCAGATACGCAGTATTTT. Translated: CSAPTGRGADTQYF.

This clone was counted a few times. The chain employs TRBV27 and TRBJ2-1, with 9 bases that match TRBD1. Trimming took 5 bases from V and 10 from J; bases not matched to a gene: 6. CDR1 MNHEY and CDR2 SMNVEV come from the germline V gene (reference sequence). This CDR3 is built from 13 residues. In DNA, the CDR3 is TGTGCCAGCAGTGGCACAGGGGGCTGGGAGCAGTTCTTC. Its translation: CASSGTGGWEQFF.

The chain uses TRBV6-1 and TRBJ2-2, with 10 bases aligning to TRBD1. After removal of 7 bases from V and 5 bases from J, the junction contained 7 bases not matched to a gene. This CDR3 region has 15 residues. Germline-derived CDR1 and CDR2 are MNHNS and SASEGT. In nucleotides, the CDR3 is TGTGCCAGCACCGGGACAGGGGATTTGACCGGGGAGCTGTTTTTT. Amino acid sequence: CASTGTGDLTGELFF.

This clone was observed a single time. The chain uses TRBV11-2 and TRBJ2-5; D remains unclear. CDR3 length: 12 residues. Germline-derived CDR1 and CDR2 are SGHAT and FQNNGV. V gave up 5 bases and J gave up 8 bases, with 12 bases separating them. DNA of the CDR3: TGTGCCAGCAGCCCAACCCAAGGAACCCAGTACTTC. This encodes CASSPTQGTQYF.

The V and J genes are TRBV11-3 and TRBJ2-1, with D maybe TRBD2 (6 bases). This CDR3 has 13 amino acids. Germline CDR1 reads SGHNT; CDR2 reads YENEEA. V was pared by 6 bases and J by 8 bases, with 14 bases between. Written as DNA, the CDR3 is TGTGCCAGCAGTCGGAGGGTCGATCATGAGCAGTTCTTC. It is translated as CASSRRVDHEQFF.

In its sample, this clone was seen a few times. The gene calls are TRBV30 and TRBJ2-2, with 13 bases identical to TRBD2. The CDR3 consists of 17 residues. Trimming cost V 2 bases and J 4 bases; bases outside gene matches: 7. Germline assignment: CDR1 GTSNPN and CDR2 SVGIG (reference sequence). The CDR3 reads CAWSSTSGGAGTGELFF. The CDR3 DNA reads as TGTGCCTGGAGTTCAACTAGCGGGGGGGCGGGCACCGGGGAGCTGTTTTTT.

This chain joins TRBV15 and TRBJ1-2, with 7 bases matching TRBD1. This CDR3 contains 15 residues. Germline-derived CDR1 and CDR2 are LNHNV and YYDKDF (reference sequence). J gave up 3 bases and V 1 base, and 5 bases lay outside the gene matches. The CDR3 here is CATSRGGQVHYGYTF. The DNA for the CDR3 is TGTGCCACCAGCAGAGGCGGACAGGTCCACTATGGCTACACCTTC.

This chain joins TRBV30 and TRBJ1-4; D is perhaps TRBD1 (5 bases). Deletions cut 0 bases from V and 7 bases from J, with 12 bases between. This CDR3 comprises 14 residues. Germline V gene lookup returns CDR1 GTSNPN and CDR2 SVGIG (reference sequence). In nucleotides, the CDR3 is TGTGCCTGGAGTGTAACGGGGGGACGTGAAAAACTGTTTTTT. It yields the protein CAWSVTGGREKLFF.

The rearrangement uses TRBV29-1 and TRBJ1-2, with D perhaps matching TRBD1 (6 bases). Germline CDR1 is SQVTM and CDR2 is ANQGSEA. Trimming pared 5 bases from V and 0 bases from J, leaving 10 bases between. The CDR3 spans 13 residues. DNA for the CDR3: TGCAGCGTTAAGGGGGGGACTAACTATGGCTACACCTTC. Translating gives CSVKGGTNYGYTF.

The rearrangement uses TRBV6-5 and TRBJ1-2; D unresolved. Trimming stripped 0 bases from V and 6 bases from J, with 11 bases between. The germline V gene encodes CDR1 MNHEY and CDR2 SVGAGI. The CDR3 is 14 residues long. The CDR3, as DNA: TGTGCCAGCAGTTACTCAACCAGCCCGGATGGCTACACCTTC. It is translated as CASSYSTSPDGYTF.

This clone was observed a handful of times. The chain uses TRBV7-9 and TRBJ2-7, with TRBD1 identical over 7 bases. Unmatched junction bases numbered 5, after V lost 1 base and J lost 2 bases. Germline-derived CDR1 and CDR2 are SEHNR and FQNEAQ (reference sequence). The CDR3 totals 15 residues. The CDR3 bases are TGTGCCAGCAGCTTAGGGAGACAGGGCGCCTACGAGCAGTACTTC. Its translation: CASSLGRQGAYEQYF.

The chain employs TRBV7-9 and TRBJ1-1, with D maybe TRBD1 (5 bases). Deletions cut 0 bases from V and 9 bases from J, with 11 bases between. This CDR3 spans 13 amino acids. Germline V gives CDR1 SEHNR, CDR2 FQNEAQ (reference sequence). This CDR3 reads CASSLAGENQAFF. CDR3 DNA sequence: TGTGCCAGCAGCTTAGCGGGGGAAAACCAAGCTTTCTTT.

This chain joins TRBV4-1 and TRBJ1-4; 7 nucleotides align to TRBD1. Germline loops: CDR1 MGHRA, CDR2 YSYEKL. V shed 3 bases and J 2 bases; nucleotides not matched to a gene: 0. CDR3 size: 14 residues. DNA of the CDR3: TGCGCCAGCAGCCACAGGGGGACTAATGAAAAACTGTTTTTT. Protein product: CASSHRGTNEKLFF.

The V gene is TRBV2, the J gene TRBJ1-1, with D possibly matching TRBD1 (5 bases). V gave up 2 bases and J gave up 3 bases, with 10 bases separating them. There are 14 residues in the CDR3. The V gene's germline CDR1 is SNHLY and CDR2 FYNNEI. The CDR3 here is CASSEFWGDTEAFF. DNA for the CDR3: TGTGCCAGCAGTGAATTTTGGGGCGACACTGAAGCTTTCTTT.

The J gene is TRBJ2-7, the V gene TRBV5-8; the D is unclear. V was pared by 6 bases and J by 3 bases, with 34 bases between. The CDR3 runs 20 residues. Per germline, CDR1 SGHTS and CDR2 YDEGEE. CDR3 sequence (DNA): TGTGCCAGCAAGCTTATAGGGCCAAGTAGCCTCTATTACTACTACTACGAGCAGTACTTC. Encoded protein: CASKLIGPSSLYYYYYEQYF.

The V and J genes are TRBV19 and TRBJ1-1; D may be TRBD1 (5 bases). CDR3 size: 12 residues. The V gene lost 9 bases and the J gene lost 3 bases, with 11 bases spanning the gap. The V gene's germline CDR1 is LNHDA and CDR2 SQIVND (reference sequence). Here the CDR3 DNA reads TGTGCCAGCAGGGTGGGAGACACTGAAGCTTTCTTT. Protein product: CASRVGDTEAFF. The whole variable domain, filled in from reference TRBV19 and TRBJ1-1, reads DGGITQSPKYLFRKEGQNVTLSCEQNLNHDAMYWYRQDPGQGLRLIYYSQIVNDFQKGDIAEGYSVSREKKESFPLTVTSAQKNPTAFYLCASRVGDTEAFFGQGTRLTVV.

This clone was counted only a few times. The genes are TRBV29-1 and TRBJ1-3; D not resolved. Trimming left V 7 bases short and J 4 bases short, with 8 bases between. The germline CDR1 and CDR2 sequences are SQVTM and ANQGSEA. This CDR3 is 11 amino acids long. In nucleotides, the CDR3 is TGCAGCGCCACTGCCGGAAACACCATATATTTT. It is translated as CSATAGNTIYF.

The chain recombines TRBV30 with TRBJ1-2; D is unclear. Between the trimmed V and J ends, which lost 2 bases and 7 bases, there was a span of 20 bases. This CDR3 is built from 15 residues. CDR1 is GTSNPN and CDR2 is SVGIG in the germline V gene (reference sequence). The CDR3 spells CAWSLEWQNRRGYTF. The CDR3 DNA follows: TGTGCCTGGAGTTTAGAGTGGCAGAACCGTCGTGGCTACACCTTC.

For the CDR3, the DNA is TGTGCCAGCTCACCAGAGGACTGGAAAGAGACCCAGTACTTC. Translated, it gives CASSPEDWKETQYF. The rearrangement links TRBV18 to TRBJ2-5; tentatively, D is TRBD2 (5 bases). Between the trimmed V and J ends, which lost 2 bases and 3 bases, there was a span of 10 bases. The germline CDR1 and CDR2 sequences are KGHSH and LQKENI. The CDR3 sequence is 14 residues long.

The table lists this clone with a few counts. The V gene is TRBV27, the J gene TRBJ2-6; 7 positions match TRBD2. The CDR3 has 17 amino acids. Germline V gene data show CDR1 as MNHEY and CDR2 as SMNVEV (reference sequence). Trimming took 6 bases from V and 0 from J; bases not matched to a gene: 8. The CDR3 DNA is TGTGCCAGCAGGACCTGGGGAGGGATCTCTGGGGCCAACGTCCTGACTTTC. It codes for CASRTWGGISGANVLTF.